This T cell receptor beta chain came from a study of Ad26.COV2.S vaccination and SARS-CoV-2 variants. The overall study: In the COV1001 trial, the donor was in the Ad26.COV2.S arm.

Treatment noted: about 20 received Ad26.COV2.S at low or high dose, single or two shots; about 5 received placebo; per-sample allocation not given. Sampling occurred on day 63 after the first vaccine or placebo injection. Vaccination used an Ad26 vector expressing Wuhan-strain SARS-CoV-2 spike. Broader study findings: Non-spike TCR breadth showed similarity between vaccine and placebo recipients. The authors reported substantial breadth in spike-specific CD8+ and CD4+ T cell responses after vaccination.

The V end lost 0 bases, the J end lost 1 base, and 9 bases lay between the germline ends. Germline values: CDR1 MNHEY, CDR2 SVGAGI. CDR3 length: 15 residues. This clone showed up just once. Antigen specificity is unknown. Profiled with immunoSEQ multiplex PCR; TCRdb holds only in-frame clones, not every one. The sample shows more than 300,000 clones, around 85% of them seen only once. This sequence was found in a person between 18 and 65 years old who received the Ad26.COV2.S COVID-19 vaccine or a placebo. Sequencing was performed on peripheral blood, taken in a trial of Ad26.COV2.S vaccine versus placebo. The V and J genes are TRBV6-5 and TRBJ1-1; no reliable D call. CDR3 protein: CASSYSGRQNTEAFF. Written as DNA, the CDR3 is TGTGCCAGCAGTTACTCCGGCAGACAGAACACTGAAGCTTTCTTT.